These 21 T cell receptor beta chains share one sample of origin, sequenced in a study of blood T cell repertoires in COVID-19. Sequenced by immunoSEQ multiplex PCR; TCRdb stores in-frame clones only, minus some. The sample holds about 73,000 clones, around 80% seen once. Sequencing was carried out using peripheral blood. The origin of the receptors is a man older than 75 with active or convalescent COVID-19.

The rearrangement joins TRBV5-5 to TRBJ1-2, with a weak D call TRBD1 (6 bases). The CDR3 is made up of 16 amino acids. CDR1 and CDR2 (germline): SGHKS, YYEKEE (reference sequence). Trimming pared 0 bases from V and 2 bases from J, leaving 14 bases between. CDR3 residues: CASSLEGGGANYGYTF. For the CDR3, the DNA is TGTGCCAGCAGCTTGGAGGGAGGGGGAGCAAACTATGGCTACACCTTC.

The rearrangement links TRBV18 to TRBJ2-3; 7 bases line up with TRBD2. The germline V gene encodes CDR1 KGHSH and CDR2 LQKENI. The CDR3 sequence is 16 residues long. J gave up 2 bases and V 0 bases, and 5 bases lay outside the gene matches. The CDR3 loop is CASSPPSGGITDTQYF. CDR3 bases: TGTGCCAGCTCACCACCGTCGGGGGGAATCACAGATACGCAGTATTTT.

This chain links TRBV6-1 with TRBJ1-2; D not resolved. The CDR3 is 11 amino acids. CDR1 is MNHNS and CDR2 is SASEGT in the germline V gene. Trimming cost V 8 bases and J 3 bases, with 7 bases left between them. CDR3 sequence (DNA): TGTGCCAGCGGCATGGACTATGGCTACACCTTC. It yields the protein CASGMDYGYTF.

The V call is TRBV12-3 or TRBV12-4, the J call TRBJ1-1; the D gene is possibly TRBD1 (5 bases). The V end was cut by 3 bases, the J end by 11 bases, with 16 bases between. The CDR3 consists of 13 residues. The CDR3 is CASSLVPQVSAFF. The CDR3 nucleotides are TGTGCCAGCAGTTTGGTCCCACAGGTTAGCGCTTTCTTT.

The chain uses TRBV2 and TRBJ1-5; 7 bases align to TRBD1. CDR1 is SNHLY, CDR2 FYNNEI, per germline. The CDR3 runs to 14 residues. Trimming removed 6 bases from V and 0 bases from J; junction bases left unmatched: 2. The CDR3 loop reads CASRDRISNQPQHF. The CDR3 DNA reads TGTGCCAGCAGGGACAGGATTAGCAATCAGCCCCAGCATTTT.

The chain links TRBV5-4 to TRBJ2-7; possibly TRBD1 for D (5 bases). The germline V gene has CDR1 SGHNT and CDR2 YYREEE (reference sequence). Trimming cost V 5 bases and J 5 bases, with 14 bases left between them. This CDR3 spans 13 amino acids. In DNA form, the CDR3 reads TGTGCCAGCAGATCGAAGGGGTCCCACGAGCAGTACTTC. This translates into CASRSKGSHEQYF.

The chain joins TRBV6-5 to TRBJ1-1; D possibly corresponds to TRBD1 (5 bases). The CDR3 runs to 14 residues. V was pared by 2 bases and J by 6 bases, with 13 bases between. Looked up from germline, CDR1 is MNHEY and CDR2 is SVGAGI. CDR3 DNA: TGTGCCAGCAGTTACGGTGGGGCCAGCGCTGAAGCTTTCTTT. This codes for CASSYGGASAEAFF.

This clone was seen more than once but under ten times. This chain uses TRBV19 with TRBJ2-7, with 10 bases identical to TRBD2. CDR1 and CDR2 (germline): LNHDA, SQIVND (reference sequence). CDR3 size: 14 residues. The V gene end was trimmed by 3 bases and the J gene end by 3 bases; junction bases not matched to a gene: 2. The CDR3 protein is CASSMGLAIYEQYF. Here the CDR3 DNA reads TGTGCCAGTAGTATGGGACTAGCGATCTACGAGCAGTACTTC.

This chain uses TRBV7-2 with TRBJ1-5; 9 positions agree with TRBD1. This CDR3 spans 15 amino acids. CDR1 and CDR2 from the germline V gene are SGHTA and FQGNSA. V dropped 5 bases and J dropped 6; count of bases not matched to a gene: 8. CDR3 protein: CASSQGQGVGQPQHF. CDR3 DNA sequence: TGTGCCAGCAGCCAGGGACAGGGTGTGGGTCAGCCCCAGCATTTT. The full variable domain, with the rest looked up from reference TRBV7-2 and TRBJ1-5, is GAGVSQSPSNKVTEKGKDVELRCDPISGHTALYWYRQSLGQGLEFLIYFQGNSAPDKSGLPSDRFSAERTGGSVSTLTIQRTQQEDSAVYLCASSQGQGVGQPQHFGDGTRLSIL.

This sequence joins TRBV3-1 (or the pseudogene TRBV3-2) and TRBJ2-1; 10 bases map to TRBD1. Germline CDR1 and CDR2: LGHDT and YNNKEL (reference sequence). Trimming cost V 3 bases and J 8 bases; bases outside gene matches: 10. The CDR3 extends over 16 amino acids. The CDR3 protein is CASSQARGTGVHEQFF. The CDR3 nucleotides are TGTGCCAGCAGCCAGGCTCGGGGGACAGGGGTCCATGAGCAGTTCTTC.

This clone was counted only a few times. The chain uses TRBV6-5 and TRBJ2-2; 7 bases map to TRBD2. CDR1 is MNHEY, CDR2 SVGAGI, per germline. The CDR3 runs to 14 residues. Losses at the gene ends were 7 bases for V and 3 bases for J; bases not matched to a gene: 5. As DNA, the CDR3 is TGTGCCAGCACCGCTAGCGGCTACACCGGGGAGCTGTTTTTT. Amino acid sequence: CASTASGYTGELFF.

The chain couples TRBV6-2 or TRBV6-3 to TRBJ1-1; TRBD1 is a possible D gene (5 bases). The germline V gene encodes CDR1 MNHEY and CDR2 SVGEGT. The CDR3 loop spans 15 amino acids. With 6 bases removed from V and 3 bases from J, the gap between germline ends came to 17 bases. CDR3 amino acids: CASSRMGGIDTEAFF. The CDR3 DNA reads TGTGCCAGCAGCCGTATGGGGGGGATTGACACTGAAGCTTTCTTT.

The chain recombines TRBV6-1 with TRBJ1-5, with D perhaps TRBD1 (5 bases). Germline assignment: CDR1 MNHNS and CDR2 SASEGT. Trimming left V 1 base short and J 1 base short, with 11 bases between. The CDR3 runs to 16 residues. CDR3 in DNA: TGTGCCAGCAGTGAAGGGGACGGAGGGAGCAATCAGCCCCAGCATTTT. It encodes CASSEGDGGSNQPQHF.

The genes are TRBV30 and TRBJ1-1, with D unclear. This CDR3 is 14 amino acids long. Germline CDR1 and CDR2: GTSNPN and SVGIG (reference sequence). V lost 5 bases and J lost 0, with 13 bases in between. DNA for the CDR3: TGTGCCTGGCGTACCCTCCTATTGAACACTGAAGCTTTCTTT. Residues: CAWRTLLLNTEAFF. Full variable domain (rest looked up from reference TRBV30 and TRBJ1-1): SQTIHQWPATLVQPVGSPLSLECTVEGTSNPNLYWYRQAAGRGLQLLFYSVGIGQISSEVPQNLSASRPQDRQFILSSKKLLLSDSGFYLCAWRTLLLNTEAFFGQGTRLTVV.

V is TRBV6-5 and J is TRBJ1-3, with TRBD1 matching 7 bases. This CDR3 is built from 14 residues. V lost 6 bases, J lost 7 bases, and 9 bases stayed unmatched. Germline CDR1 reads MNHEY; CDR2 reads SVGAGI. The CDR3 here is CASSDSDRENTIYF. The CDR3 DNA reads TGTGCCAGCAGCGACTCCGACAGGGAGAACACCATATATTTT.

The chain combines TRBV6-5 with TRBJ2-3; possibly TRBD2 for D (6 bases). V was shortened by 5 bases and J by 3 bases, with 15 bases between the two germline ends. The CDR3 has 15 residues. The V gene's germline CDR1 is MNHEY and CDR2 SVGAGI. CDR3 sequence (DNA): TGTGCCAGCAGTCGACAGCACCGGGGGACAGATACGCAGTATTTT. This gives the protein CASSRQHRGTDTQYF.

The chain couples TRBV2 to TRBJ1-4; 10 bases line up with TRBD1. J lost 6 bases, V lost 4 bases, and 2 bases had no gene match. Germline values: CDR1 SNHLY, CDR2 FYNNEI. This CDR3 region has 14 residues. CDR3 loop: CASSAGQGYEKLFF. CDR3 DNA: TGTGCCAGCAGTGCGGGACAGGGGTATGAAAAACTGTTTTTT.

The J gene is TRBJ2-1, the V gene TRBV11-2; D perhaps matches TRBD2 (8 bases). CDR1 and CDR2 (germline): SGHAT, FQNNGV. The CDR3 loop spans 17 amino acids. V was shortened by 5 bases and J by 12 bases, with 29 bases between the two germline ends. Here the CDR3 reads CASSILSTGWLAGWQFF. The CDR3 nucleotides are TGTGCCAGCAGCATCCTCTCGACAGGGTGGCTAGCGGGTTGGCAGTTCTTC. Supplemented by reference TRBV11-2 and TRBJ2-1, the full variable domain reads EAGVAQSPRYKIIEKRQSVAFWCNPISGHATLYWYQQILGQGPKLLIQFQNNGVVDDSQLPKDRFSAERLKGVDSTLKIQPAKLEDSAVYLCASSILSTGWLAGWQFFGPGTRLTVL.

The chain has TRBV4-2 and TRBJ2-5; 8 nucleotides match TRBD2. The CDR3 is 17 amino acids. V lost 1 base and J lost 2; bases outside the gene matches: 9. In germline, CDR1 is LGHNA, CDR2 YNFKEQ. The CDR3 region is CASSQGVAGKRQETQYF. CDR3 DNA sequence: TGTGCCAGCAGCCAAGGAGTAGCGGGGAAAAGACAAGAGACCCAGTACTTC.

The V and J genes are TRBV5-4 and TRBJ2-2; tentatively, D is TRBD1 (6 bases). Trimming removed 7 bases at V and 2 bases at J, with 15 bases between. The CDR3 length is 15 residues. Germline V gives CDR1 SGHNT, CDR2 YYREEE (reference sequence). The CDR3 DNA reads as TGTGCCAGCTCTACCGGGACATACAACACCGGGGAGCTGTTTTTT. Residues: CASSTGTYNTGELFF. The full variable domain, rest sourced from reference TRBV5-4 and TRBJ2-2, is ETGVTQSPTHLIKTRGQQVTLRCSSQSGHNTVSWYQQALGQGPQFIFQYYREEENGRGNFPPRFSGLQFPNYSSELNVNALELDDSALYLCASSTGTYNTGELFFGEGSRLTVL.

The J gene is TRBJ2-3, the V gene TRBV9; 13 bases are shared with TRBD2. CDR1 is SGDLS, CDR2 YYNGEE, per germline. The length of the CDR3 is 16 residues. V shed 0 bases, J shed 7 bases, and the junction held 5 bases outside the gene matches. The CDR3: CASSVVGTSGKNTQYF. The CDR3 nucleotides are TGTGCCAGCAGCGTAGTCGGGACTAGCGGGAAAAATACGCAGTATTTT.